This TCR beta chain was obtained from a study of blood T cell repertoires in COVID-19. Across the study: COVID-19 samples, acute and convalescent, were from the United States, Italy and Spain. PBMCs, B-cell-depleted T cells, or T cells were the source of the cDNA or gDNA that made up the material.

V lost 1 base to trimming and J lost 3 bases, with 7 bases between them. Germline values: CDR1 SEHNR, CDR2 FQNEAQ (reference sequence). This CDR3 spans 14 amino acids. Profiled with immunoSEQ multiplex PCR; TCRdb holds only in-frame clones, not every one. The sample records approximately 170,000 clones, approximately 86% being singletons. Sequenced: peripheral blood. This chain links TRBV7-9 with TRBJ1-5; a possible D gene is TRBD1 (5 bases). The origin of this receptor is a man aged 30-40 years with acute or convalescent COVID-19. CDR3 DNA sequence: TGTGCCAGCAGCTTAGTAGGGGACAATCAGCCCCAGCATTTT. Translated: CASSLVGDNQPQHF.